This entry describes one T cell receptor (beta chain). Profiling relied on immunoSEQ multiplex PCR, and the TCRdb table lists in-frame clones only, not all of them. The data hold roughly 120,000 clones, with about 77% observed a single time. This specimen belongs to a study of radiotherapy plus CTLA-4 blockade in lung cancer. Across the whole study: Of the patients, 15% to 20% showed objective responses and more than 30% attained disease control.

The length of the CDR3 is 13 residues. The germline V gene encodes CDR1 MNHEY and CDR2 SVGAGI. V lost 5 bases and J lost 1, with 9 bases in between. The sequence came from a human donor with non-small cell lung cancer who had a partial response to radiotherapy plus ipilimumab. The chain has TRBV6-5 and TRBJ2-7, with D perhaps matching TRBD1 (6 bases). The sample consisted of peripheral blood, taken from a patient treated with radiotherapy plus ipilimumab. CDR3 loop: CASSQQGSYEQYF. In nucleotides, the CDR3 is TGTGCCAGCAGTCAACAGGGATCCTACGAGCAGTACTTC.